This is a list of T cell receptor beta chains from one sample in a study of T cells in Graves' hyperthyroidism and ophthalmopathy. TCRdb called the multiplex PCR reads again in MiXCR, with one record for every CDR3 protein. The table has about 480,000 distinct CDR3 sequences, roughly an eighth seen once. The sample consisted of blood. Source of these receptors: a woman younger than 35 with Graves' hyperthyroidism. Both conserved end residues are part of each CDR3. The order of the fields is V gene, J gene, D gene, clone size, CDR3 protein, CDR3 DNA. The D gene is left open where the match is weak. Some rows have no size entry. The others give once, few or many, or a class for an expanded clone.

TRBV20-1,TRBJ2-5,-,many,CSARGGSAGRGETQYF,TGCAGTGCTAGAGGGGGCTCAGCGGGTCGTGGAGAGACCCAGTACTTC
TRBV11-2,TRBJ2-1,TRBD1,many,CASSFTTGTGANNEQFF,TGTGCCAGCAGCTTTACTACCGGGACAGGGGCTAACAATGAGCAGTTCTTC
TRBV6-1,TRBJ2-4,-,-,CASNKQPLAKNIQYF,TGTGCCAGCAATAAGCAACCCCTAGCCAAAAACATTCAGTACTTC
TRBV27,TRBJ1-2,TRBD1,many,CASSMDRGNYGYTF,TGTGCCAGCAGTATGGACAGGGGGAACTATGGCTACACCTTC
TRBV19,TRBJ1-6,TRBD1,-,CASGTGLSPLHF,TGTGCCAGTGGGACAGGGTTGTCACCCCTCCACTTT
TRBV5-5,TRBJ1-2,-,many,CASSPLRVPSNYGYTF,TGTGCCAGCAGCCCTCTGAGGGTCCCGTCCAACTATGGCTACACCTTC
TRBV27,TRBJ1-1,-,-,CASSFEAGLNTEAFF,TGTGCCAGCAGTTTTGAGGCGGGACTGAACACTGAAGCTTTCTTT
TRBV6-1,TRBJ1-5,TRBD1,-,CASSRGTADQPQHF,TGTGCCAGCAGCCGAGGGACAGCTGATCAGCCCCAGCATTTT
TRBV19,TRBJ2-3,-,many,CASIGTGSTDTQYF,TGTGCCAGTATAGGTACAGGGAGCACAGATACGCAGTATTTT
TRBV7-9,TRBJ2-1,TRBD2,-,CASSLRRSSGFSYNEQFF,TGTGCCAGCAGTTTAAGGAGGAGTAGCGGGTTCTCCTACAATGAGCAGTTCTTC
TRBV9,TRBJ1-2,-,few,CASSIGNGGYTF,TGTGCCAGCAGCATAGGTAATGGTGGCTACACCTTC
TRBV11-2,TRBJ2-5,TRBD2,many,CASSLVIGGRAWETQYF,TGTGCCAGCAGCTTAGTTATCGGCGGGAGGGCCTGGGAGACCCAGTACTTC
TRBV19,TRBJ1-1,-,many,CASEGHPQVEAFF,TGTGCCAGTGAGGGGCACCCCCAGGTAGAAGCTTTCTTT
TRBV27,TRBJ2-3,-,many,CATGWGADTQYF,TGTGCCACCGGGTGGGGCGCAGATACGCAGTATTTT
TRBV3-1,TRBJ2-7,TRBD2,-,CASSQDIPGLADSYEQYF,TGTGCCAGCAGCCAAGACATTCCTGGACTAGCGGATTCCTACGAGCAGTACTTC
TRBV11-2,TRBJ1-1,-,many,CASKTQNTEAFF,TGTGCCAGCAAGACTCAGAACACTGAAGCTTTCTTT
TRBV19,TRBJ2-2,TRBD1,many,CASSSLGQITNTGELFF,TGTGCCAGTTCCTCCCTGGGACAGATAACGAACACCGGGGAGCTGTTTTTT
TRBV25-1,TRBJ1-2,-,few,CASSQIGEAYGYTF,TGTGCCAGCAGCCAGATAGGGGAGGCCTATGGCTACACCTTC
TRBV2,TRBJ1-1,-,many,CASSEGGTNTEAFF,TGTGCCAGCAGTGAGGGGGGCACGAACACTGAAGCTTTCTTT
TRBV6-5,TRBJ1-1,TRBD1,many,CASRSDRANTEAFF,TGTGCCAGCAGGTCAGACAGGGCGAACACTGAAGCTTTCTTT
TRBV6-5,TRBJ2-3,TRBD2,-,CASSSPGSGYTDTQYF,TGTGCCAGCAGTTCCCCGGGTAGCGGGTACACAGATACGCAGTATTTT
TRBV28,TRBJ1-1,-,many,CASISSGLMGAFF,TGTGCCAGCATTTCTTCTGGTTTAATGGGGGCTTTCTTT
TRBV27,TRBJ2-1,-,many,CASSEEGQLSYNEQFF,TGTGCCAGCAGCGAGGAGGGACAACTCTCCTACAATGAGCAGTTCTTC
TRBV27,TRBJ1-1,-,many,CASSITASSEAFF,TGTGCCAGCAGTATAACAGCGAGCTCTGAAGCTTTCTTT
TRBV4-2,TRBJ2-2,TRBD2,-,CASSQVAGAGTGELFF,TGTGCCAGCAGCCAAGTAGCGGGAGCTGGTACCGGGGAGCTGTTTTTT
TRBV19,TRBJ1-1,TRBD1,few,CASSSGTVREAFF,TGTGCCAGTAGTAGCGGGACAGTGAGAGAAGCTTTCTTT
TRBV20-1,TRBJ2-3,TRBD2,many,CSAPRREGTDTQYF,TGCAGTGCCCCCCGGCGGGAGGGCACAGATACGCAGTATTTT
TRBV15,TRBJ2-2,TRBD2,many,CATSRDQLAGNVGTGELFF,TGTGCCACCAGCAGAGATCAGCTAGCGGGAAACGTGGGTACCGGGGAGCTGTTTTTT
TRBV29-1,TRBJ1-1,-,-,CSVKNTEAFF,TGCAGCGTGAAGAACACTGAAGCTTTCTTT
TRBV10-3,TRBJ2-7,TRBD1,many,CAIRTGLEHEQYF,TGTGCCATCAGGACAGGGCTTGAGCACGAGCAGTACTTC
TRBV30,TRBJ2-1,-,many,CAWSGARGAFYNEQFF,TGTGCCTGGAGTGGGGCGAGGGGGGCTTTTTACAATGAGCAGTTCTTC
TRBV6-5,TRBJ2-2,-,many,CASSYREGQSGELFF,TGTGCCAGCAGTTATCGGGAGGGACAGTCCGGGGAGCTGTTTTTT
TRBV7-2,TRBJ2-3,-,many,CASSLNANTQYF,TGTGCCAGCAGCTTAAACGCAAATACGCAGTATTTT
TRBV5-1,TRBJ2-4,TRBD2,-,CASSLDIAGGPGAKNIQYF,TGCGCCAGCAGCTTAGATATAGCGGGAGGGCCCGGGGCCAAAAACATTCAGTACTTC
TRBV6-1,TRBJ1-5,-,many,CASSESTGRQLWPQHF,TGTGCCAGCAGTGAATCCACGGGACGGCAACTATGGCCCCAGCATTTT
TRBV19,TRBJ2-3,-,-,CASSKSSTDTQYF,TGTGCCAGTAGTAAGTCTAGCACAGATACGCAGTATTTT
TRBV2,TRBJ1-1,-,few,CASILGQGTSEAFF,-
TRBV12-3/TRBV12-4,TRBJ1-3,TRBD1,many,CASNPGTGVGNTIYF,TGTGCCAGCAATCCCGGGACAGGGGTCGGAAACACCATATATTTT
TRBV5-1,TRBJ2-3,TRBD2,-,CASSSFSGGADTQYF,TGCGCCAGCAGCAGTTTCTCGGGAGGGGCAGATACGCAGTATTTT
TRBV18,TRBJ1-4,TRBD1,-,CASSPSRTGSSINEKLFF,TGTGCCAGCTCACCTAGCAGGACAGGGAGCTCCATTAATGAAAAACTGTTTTTT
TRBV29-1,TRBJ2-1,-,many,CSVDRDGGNEQFF,TGCAGCGTTGACCGGGACGGGGGAAATGAGCAGTTCTTC